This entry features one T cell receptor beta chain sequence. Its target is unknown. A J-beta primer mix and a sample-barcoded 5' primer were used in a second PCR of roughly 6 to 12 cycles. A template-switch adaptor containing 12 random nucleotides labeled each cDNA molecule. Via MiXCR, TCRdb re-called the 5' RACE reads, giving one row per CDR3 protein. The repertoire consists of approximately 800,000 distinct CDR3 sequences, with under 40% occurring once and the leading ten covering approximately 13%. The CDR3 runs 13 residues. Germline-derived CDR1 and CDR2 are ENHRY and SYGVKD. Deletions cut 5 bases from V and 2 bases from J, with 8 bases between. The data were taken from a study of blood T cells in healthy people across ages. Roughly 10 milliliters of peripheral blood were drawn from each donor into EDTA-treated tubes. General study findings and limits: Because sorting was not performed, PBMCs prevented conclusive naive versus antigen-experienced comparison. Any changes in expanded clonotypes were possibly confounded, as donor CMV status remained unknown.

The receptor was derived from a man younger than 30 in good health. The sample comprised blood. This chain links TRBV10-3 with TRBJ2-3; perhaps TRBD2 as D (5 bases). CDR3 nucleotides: TGTGCCATCAGTAGAGCGGACACAGATACGCAGTATTTT. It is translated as CAISRADTDTQYF.